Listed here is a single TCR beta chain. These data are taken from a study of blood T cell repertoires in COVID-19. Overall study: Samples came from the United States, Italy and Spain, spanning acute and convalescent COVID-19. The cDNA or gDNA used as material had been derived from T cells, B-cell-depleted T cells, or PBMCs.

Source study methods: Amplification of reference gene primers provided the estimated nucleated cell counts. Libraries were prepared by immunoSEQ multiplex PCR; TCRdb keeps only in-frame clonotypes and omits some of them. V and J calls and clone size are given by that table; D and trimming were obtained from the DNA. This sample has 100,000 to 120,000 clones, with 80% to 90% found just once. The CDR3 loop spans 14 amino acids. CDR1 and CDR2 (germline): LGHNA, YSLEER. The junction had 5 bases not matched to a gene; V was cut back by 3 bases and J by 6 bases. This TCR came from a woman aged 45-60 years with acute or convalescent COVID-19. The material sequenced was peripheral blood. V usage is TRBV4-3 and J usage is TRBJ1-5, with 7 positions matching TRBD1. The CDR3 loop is CASSQDRSIQPQHF. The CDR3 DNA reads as TGCGCCAGCAGCCAGGACAGGAGTATTCAGCCCCAGCATTTT.